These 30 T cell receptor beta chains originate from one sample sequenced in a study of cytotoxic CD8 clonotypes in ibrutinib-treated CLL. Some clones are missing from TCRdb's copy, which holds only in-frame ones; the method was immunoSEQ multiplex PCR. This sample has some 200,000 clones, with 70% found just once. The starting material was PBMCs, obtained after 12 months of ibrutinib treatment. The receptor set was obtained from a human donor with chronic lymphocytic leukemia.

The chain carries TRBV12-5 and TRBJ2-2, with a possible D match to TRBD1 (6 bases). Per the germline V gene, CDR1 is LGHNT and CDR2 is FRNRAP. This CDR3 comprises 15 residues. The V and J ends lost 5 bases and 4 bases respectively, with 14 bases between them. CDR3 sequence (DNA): TGTGCTAGTGGTCCACAGGGAGCCGGCACCGGGGAGCTGTTTTTT. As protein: CASGPQGAGTGELFF.

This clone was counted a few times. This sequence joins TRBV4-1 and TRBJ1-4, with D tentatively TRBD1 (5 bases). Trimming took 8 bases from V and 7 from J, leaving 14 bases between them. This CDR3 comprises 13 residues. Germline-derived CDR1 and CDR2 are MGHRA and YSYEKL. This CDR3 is CASRRGPVEKLFF. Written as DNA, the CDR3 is TGCGCCAGCCGCCGGGGCCCAGTTGAAAAACTGTTTTTT.

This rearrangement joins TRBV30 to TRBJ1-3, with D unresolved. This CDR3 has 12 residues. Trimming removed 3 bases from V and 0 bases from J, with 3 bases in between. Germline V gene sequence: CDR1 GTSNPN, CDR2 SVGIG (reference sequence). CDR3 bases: TGTGCCTGGAGCCACTCTGGAAACACCATATATTTT. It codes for CAWSHSGNTIYF.

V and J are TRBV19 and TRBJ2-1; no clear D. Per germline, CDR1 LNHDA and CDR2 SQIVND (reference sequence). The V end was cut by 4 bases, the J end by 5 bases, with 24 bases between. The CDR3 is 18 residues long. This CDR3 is CASSTSNLRPRTNNEQFF. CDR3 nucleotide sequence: TGTGCCAGTAGTACGTCCAATTTAAGGCCTCGAACGAACAATGAGCAGTTCTTC.

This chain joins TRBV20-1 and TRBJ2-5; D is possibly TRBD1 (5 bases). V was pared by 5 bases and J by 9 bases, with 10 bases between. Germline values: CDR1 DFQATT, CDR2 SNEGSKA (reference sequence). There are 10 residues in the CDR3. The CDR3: CSAAGSAQYF. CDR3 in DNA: TGCAGTGCTGCAGGGTCTGCCCAGTACTTC.

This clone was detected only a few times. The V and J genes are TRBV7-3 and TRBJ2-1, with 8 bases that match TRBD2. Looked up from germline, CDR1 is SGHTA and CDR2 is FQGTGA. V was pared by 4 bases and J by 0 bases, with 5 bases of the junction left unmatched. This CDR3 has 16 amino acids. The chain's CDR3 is CASSSLSGSSYNEQFF. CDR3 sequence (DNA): TGTGCCAGCAGCTCTCTAAGCGGGAGCTCCTACAATGAGCAGTTCTTC.

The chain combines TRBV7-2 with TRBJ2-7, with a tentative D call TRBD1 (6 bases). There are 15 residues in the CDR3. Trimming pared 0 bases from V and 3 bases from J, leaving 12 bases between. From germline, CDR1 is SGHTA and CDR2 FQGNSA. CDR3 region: CASSLALGGGYEQYF. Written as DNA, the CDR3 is TGTGCCAGCAGCTTAGCGCTAGGGGGTGGCTACGAGCAGTACTTC.

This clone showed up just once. CDR3 DNA sequence: TGTGCCAGCTCGCCAGTGGGACAGGCCACTTTCTATGGCTACACCTTC. Translated: CASSPVGQATFYGYTF. V is TRBV18 and J is TRBJ1-2; 8 bases are a match to TRBD1. V lost 6 bases, J lost 4 bases, and 13 bases stayed unmatched. This CDR3 is built from 16 residues. CDR1 is KGHSH, CDR2 LQKENI, per germline.

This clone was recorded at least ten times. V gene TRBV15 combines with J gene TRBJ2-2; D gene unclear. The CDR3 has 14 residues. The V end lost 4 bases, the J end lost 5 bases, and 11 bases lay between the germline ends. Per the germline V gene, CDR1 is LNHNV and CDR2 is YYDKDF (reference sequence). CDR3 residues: CATSIGLGTGELFF. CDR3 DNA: TGTGCCACCAGCATAGGTCTGGGGACCGGGGAGCTGTTTTTT. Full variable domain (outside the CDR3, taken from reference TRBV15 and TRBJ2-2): DAMVIQNPRYQVTQFGKPVTLSCSQTLNHNVMYWYQQKSSQAPKLLFHYYDKDFNNEADTPDNFQSRRPNTSFCFLDIRSPGLGDTAMYLCATSIGLGTGELFFGEGSRLTVL.

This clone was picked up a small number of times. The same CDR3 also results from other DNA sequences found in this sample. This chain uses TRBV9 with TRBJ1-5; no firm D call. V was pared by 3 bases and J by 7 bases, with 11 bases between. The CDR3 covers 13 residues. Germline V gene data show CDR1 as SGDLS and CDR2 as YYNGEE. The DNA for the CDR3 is TGTGCCAGCAGCGCCTCCCCCGGACAGCCCCAGCATTTT. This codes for CASSASPGQPQHF.

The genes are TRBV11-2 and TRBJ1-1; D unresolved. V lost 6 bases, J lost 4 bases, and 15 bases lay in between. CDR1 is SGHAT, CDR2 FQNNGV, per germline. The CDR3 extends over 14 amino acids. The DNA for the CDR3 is TGTGCCAGCAGGGATATCGGGCTGGGCACTGAAGCTTTCTTT. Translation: CASRDIGLGTEAFF.

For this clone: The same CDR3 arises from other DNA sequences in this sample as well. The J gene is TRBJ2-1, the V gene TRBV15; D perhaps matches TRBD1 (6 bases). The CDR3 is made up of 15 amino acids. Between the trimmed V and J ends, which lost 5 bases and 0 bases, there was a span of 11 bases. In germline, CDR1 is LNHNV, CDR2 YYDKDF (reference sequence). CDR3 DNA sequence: TGTGCCACCAGCCCCGACAGGAGCTCCTACAATGAGCAGTTCTTC. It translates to CATSPDRSSYNEQFF.

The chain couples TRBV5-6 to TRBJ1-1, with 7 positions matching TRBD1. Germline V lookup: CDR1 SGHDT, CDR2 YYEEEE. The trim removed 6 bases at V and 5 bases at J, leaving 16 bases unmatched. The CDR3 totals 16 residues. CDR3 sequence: CASTHGQDPFFTEAFF. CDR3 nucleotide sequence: TGTGCCAGCACCCACGGACAGGACCCGTTTTTTACTGAAGCTTTCTTT.

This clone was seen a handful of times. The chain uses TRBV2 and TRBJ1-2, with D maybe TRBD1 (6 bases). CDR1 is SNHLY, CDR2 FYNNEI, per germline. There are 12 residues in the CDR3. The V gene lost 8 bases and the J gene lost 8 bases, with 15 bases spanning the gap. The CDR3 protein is CASFTGTGGYTF. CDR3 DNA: TGTGCCAGCTTTACAGGGACGGGCGGCTACACCTTC.

The CDR3 region has the DNA TGTGCCAGTCAAGCAGGGGTTCCCTACGAGCAGTACTTC. Its protein product is CASQAGVPYEQYF. The chain carries TRBV6-5 and TRBJ2-7, with D maybe TRBD1 (6 bases). The CDR3 is made up of 13 amino acids. Germline V gene data show CDR1 as MNHEY and CDR2 as SVGAGI. V dropped 9 bases and J dropped 2 bases, with 14 bases sitting between them.

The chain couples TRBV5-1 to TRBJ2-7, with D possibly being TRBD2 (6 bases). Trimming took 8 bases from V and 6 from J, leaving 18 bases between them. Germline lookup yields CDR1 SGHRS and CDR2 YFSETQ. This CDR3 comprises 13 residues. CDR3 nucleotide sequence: TGCGCCAGTCGAAAACCGGGGGTGTCCGAGCAGTACTTC. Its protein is CASRKPGVSEQYF.

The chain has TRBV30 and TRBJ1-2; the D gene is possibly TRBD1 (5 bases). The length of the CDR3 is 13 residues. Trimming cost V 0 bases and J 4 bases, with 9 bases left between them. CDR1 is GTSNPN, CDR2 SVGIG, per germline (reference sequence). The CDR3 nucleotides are TGTGCCTGGAGTGTAGCGACAGCCTATGGCTACACCTTC. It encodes CAWSVATAYGYTF.

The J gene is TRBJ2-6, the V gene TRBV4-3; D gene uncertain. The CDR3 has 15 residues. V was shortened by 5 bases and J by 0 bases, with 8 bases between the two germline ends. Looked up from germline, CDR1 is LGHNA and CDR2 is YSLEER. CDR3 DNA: TGCGCCAGCAGCAACCAGGCCTCTGGGGCCAACGTCCTGACTTTC. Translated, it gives CASSNQASGANVLTF.

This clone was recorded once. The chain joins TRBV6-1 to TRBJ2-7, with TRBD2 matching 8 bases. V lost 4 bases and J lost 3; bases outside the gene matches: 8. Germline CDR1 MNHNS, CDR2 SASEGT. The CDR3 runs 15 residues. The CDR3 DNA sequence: TGTGCCAGCAGTGGGCGGAGCGGGAGCCGCTACGAGCAGTACTTC. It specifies CASSGRSGSRYEQYF.

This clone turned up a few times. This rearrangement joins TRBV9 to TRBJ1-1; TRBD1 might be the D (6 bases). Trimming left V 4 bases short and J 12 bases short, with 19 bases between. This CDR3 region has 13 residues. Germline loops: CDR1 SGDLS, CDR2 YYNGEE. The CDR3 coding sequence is TGTGCCAGCAGCTCGGGGGGGCCGCCACTGCCTTTCTTT. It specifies CASSSGGPPLPFF.

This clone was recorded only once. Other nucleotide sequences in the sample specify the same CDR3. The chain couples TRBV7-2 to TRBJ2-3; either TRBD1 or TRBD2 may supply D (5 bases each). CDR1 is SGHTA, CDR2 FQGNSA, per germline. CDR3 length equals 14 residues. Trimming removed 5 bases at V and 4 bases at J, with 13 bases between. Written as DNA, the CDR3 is TGTGCCAGCAGCCTAGGGGCGGGTTCAGATACGCAGTATTTT. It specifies CASSLGAGSDTQYF.

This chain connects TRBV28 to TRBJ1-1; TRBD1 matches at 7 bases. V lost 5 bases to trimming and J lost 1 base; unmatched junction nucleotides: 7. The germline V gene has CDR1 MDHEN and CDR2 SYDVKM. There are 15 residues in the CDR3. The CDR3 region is CASSPGTASNTEAFF. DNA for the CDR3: TGTGCCAGCAGTCCCGGGACAGCCTCGAACACTGAAGCTTTCTTT.

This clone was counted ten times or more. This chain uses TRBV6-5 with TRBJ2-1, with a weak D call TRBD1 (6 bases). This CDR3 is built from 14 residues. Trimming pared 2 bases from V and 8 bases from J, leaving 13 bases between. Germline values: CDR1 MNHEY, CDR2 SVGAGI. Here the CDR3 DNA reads TGTGCCAGCAGTTACAGGCTAGGGGGATATGAGCAGTTCTTC. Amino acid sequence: CASSYRLGGYEQFF.

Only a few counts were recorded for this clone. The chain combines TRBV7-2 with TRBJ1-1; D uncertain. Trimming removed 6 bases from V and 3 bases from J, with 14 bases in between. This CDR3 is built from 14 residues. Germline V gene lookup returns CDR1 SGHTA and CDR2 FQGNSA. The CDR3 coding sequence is TGTGCCAGCAGTGAGAGAACAAGATACACTGAAGCTTTCTTT. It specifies CASSERTRYTEAFF.

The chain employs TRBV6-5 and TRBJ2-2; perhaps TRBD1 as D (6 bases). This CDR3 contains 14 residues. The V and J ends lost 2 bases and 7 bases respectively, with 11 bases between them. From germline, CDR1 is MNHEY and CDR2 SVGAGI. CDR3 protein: CASSYGQGNGELFF. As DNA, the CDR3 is TGTGCCAGCAGTTACGGGCAGGGGAACGGGGAGCTGTTTTTT.

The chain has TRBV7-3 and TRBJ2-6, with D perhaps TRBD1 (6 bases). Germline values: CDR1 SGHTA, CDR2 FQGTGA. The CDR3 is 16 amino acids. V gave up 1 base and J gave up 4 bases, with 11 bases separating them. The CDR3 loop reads CASSLKTGTGANVLTF. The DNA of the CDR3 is TGTGCCAGCAGCTTAAAAACAGGGACAGGGGCCAACGTCCTGACTTTC.

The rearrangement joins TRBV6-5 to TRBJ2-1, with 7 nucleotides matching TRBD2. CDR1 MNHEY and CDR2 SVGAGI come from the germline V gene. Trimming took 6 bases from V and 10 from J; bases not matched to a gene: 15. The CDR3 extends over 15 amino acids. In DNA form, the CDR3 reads TGTGCCAGCAGCAACCTCCGACGCGAGCGGGGCGAGCAGTTCTTC. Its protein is CASSNLRRERGEQFF.

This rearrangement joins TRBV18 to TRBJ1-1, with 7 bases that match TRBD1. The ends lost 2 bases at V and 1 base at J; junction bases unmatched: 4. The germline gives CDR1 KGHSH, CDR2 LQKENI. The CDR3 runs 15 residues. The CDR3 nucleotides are TGTGCCAGCTCACCAACAGACAGGGCGAACACTGAAGCTTTCTTT. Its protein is CASSPTDRANTEAFF.

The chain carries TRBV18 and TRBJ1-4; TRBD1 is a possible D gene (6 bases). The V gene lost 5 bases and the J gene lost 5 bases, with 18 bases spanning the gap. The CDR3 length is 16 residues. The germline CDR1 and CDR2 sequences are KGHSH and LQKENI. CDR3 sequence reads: CASSTGDRNRNEKLFF. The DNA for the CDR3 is TGTGCCAGCTCAACCGGAGACAGGAACAGGAATGAAAAACTGTTTTTT.

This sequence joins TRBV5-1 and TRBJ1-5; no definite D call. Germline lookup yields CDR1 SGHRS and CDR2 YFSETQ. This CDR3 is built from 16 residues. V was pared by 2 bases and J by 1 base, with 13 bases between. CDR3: CASSFPNIRSNQPQHF. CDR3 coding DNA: TGCGCCAGCAGCTTCCCCAACATAAGGAGCAATCAGCCCCAGCATTTT.